The T cell receptor beta chain described here comes from a study of cytomegalovirus exposure and HLA in healthy donors. At the level of the study: An early release of data contained about 85 million unique TCRs, which came from HLA-typed donors.

As regards this clone: What it binds is not known.

V lost 4 bases to trimming and J lost 4 bases, with 8 bases between them. CDR1 and CDR2 from the germline V gene are SGHNT and YYREEE (reference sequence). The CDR3 totals 12 residues. Findings and caveats of the study: The likely origin of a cluster of highly shared sequence variants was a sequencing artifact.

PCR involved 60 Vbeta and 13 Jbeta primers. Sequenced by immunoSEQ multiplex PCR; TCRdb stores in-frame clones only, minus some. The table includes 90,000 to 100,000 clones, roughly three quarters detected once. The chain links TRBV5-4 to TRBJ1-2; D might be TRBD1 (5 bases). Sequenced input: PBMCs. This sequence was found in a woman between 55 and 75 years old in good health and CMV-seronegative. The CDR3 region has the DNA TGTGCCAGCAGCGTGGACATCTATGGCTACACCTTC. Amino acid sequence: CASSVDIYGYTF.